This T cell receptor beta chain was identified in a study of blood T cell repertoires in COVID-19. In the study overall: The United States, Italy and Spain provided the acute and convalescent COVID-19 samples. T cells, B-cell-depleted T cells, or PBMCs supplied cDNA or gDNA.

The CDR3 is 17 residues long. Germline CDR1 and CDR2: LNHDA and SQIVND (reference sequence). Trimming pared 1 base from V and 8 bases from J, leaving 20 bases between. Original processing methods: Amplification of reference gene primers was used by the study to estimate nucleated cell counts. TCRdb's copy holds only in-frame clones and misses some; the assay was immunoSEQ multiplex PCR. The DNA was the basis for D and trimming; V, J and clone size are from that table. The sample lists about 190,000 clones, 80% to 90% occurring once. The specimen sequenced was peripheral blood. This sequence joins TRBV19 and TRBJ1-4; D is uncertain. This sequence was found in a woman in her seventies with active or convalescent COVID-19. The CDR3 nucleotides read TGTGCCAGTAGTATAGTCTTAAGGTACAGTAGTCAAGAAAAACTGTTTTTT. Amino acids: CASSIVLRYSSQEKLFF.